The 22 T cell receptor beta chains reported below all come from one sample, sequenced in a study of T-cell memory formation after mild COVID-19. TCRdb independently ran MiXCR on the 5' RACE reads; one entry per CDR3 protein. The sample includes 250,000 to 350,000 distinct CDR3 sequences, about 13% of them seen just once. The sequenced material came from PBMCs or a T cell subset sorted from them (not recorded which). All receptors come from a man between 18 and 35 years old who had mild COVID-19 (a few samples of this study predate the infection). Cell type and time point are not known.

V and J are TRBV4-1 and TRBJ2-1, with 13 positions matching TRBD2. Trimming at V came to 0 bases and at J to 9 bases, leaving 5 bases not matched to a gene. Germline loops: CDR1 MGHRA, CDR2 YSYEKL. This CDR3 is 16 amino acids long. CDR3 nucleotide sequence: TGCGCCAGCAGCCAAGAACTAGCGGGGGGGCAGAGTGAGCAGTTCTTC. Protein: CASSQELAGGQSEQFF.

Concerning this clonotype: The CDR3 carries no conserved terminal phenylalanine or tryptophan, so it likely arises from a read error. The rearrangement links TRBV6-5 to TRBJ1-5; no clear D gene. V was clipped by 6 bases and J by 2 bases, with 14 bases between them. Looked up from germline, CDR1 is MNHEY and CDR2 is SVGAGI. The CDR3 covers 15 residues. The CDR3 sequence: CASRPRTGRNQPQHL. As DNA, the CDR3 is TGTGCCAGCAGGCCCAGGACCGGACGCAATCAGCCCCAGCATTTG.

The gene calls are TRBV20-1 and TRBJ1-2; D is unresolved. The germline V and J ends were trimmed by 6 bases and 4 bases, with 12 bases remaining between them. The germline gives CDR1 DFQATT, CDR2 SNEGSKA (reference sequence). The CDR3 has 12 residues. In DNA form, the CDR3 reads TGCAGTGCAAGGGAGGACGGCTATGGCTACACCTTC. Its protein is CSAREDGYGYTF.

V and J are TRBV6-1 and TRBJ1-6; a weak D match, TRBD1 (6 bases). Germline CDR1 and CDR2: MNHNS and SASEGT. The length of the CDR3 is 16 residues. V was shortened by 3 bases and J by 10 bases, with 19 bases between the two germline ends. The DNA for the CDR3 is TGTGCCAGCAGTGACCCCGGGACACCGAAGGGATCACCCCTCCACTTT. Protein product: CASSDPGTPKGSPLHF.

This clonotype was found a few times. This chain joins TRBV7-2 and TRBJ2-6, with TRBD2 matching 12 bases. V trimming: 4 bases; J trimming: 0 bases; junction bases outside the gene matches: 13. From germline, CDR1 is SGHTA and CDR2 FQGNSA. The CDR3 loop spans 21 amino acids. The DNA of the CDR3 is TGTGCCAGCAGCTCTCGGCAACTAGCGGGGGGAACCATCTCTGGGGCCAACGTCCTGACTTTC. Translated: CASSSRQLAGGTISGANVLTF.

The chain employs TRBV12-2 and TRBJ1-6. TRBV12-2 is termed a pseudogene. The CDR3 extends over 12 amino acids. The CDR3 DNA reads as TGTGCAAGTCGCCCTCCTCTGGTACCCCTCCACTTT. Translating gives CASRPPLVPLHF.

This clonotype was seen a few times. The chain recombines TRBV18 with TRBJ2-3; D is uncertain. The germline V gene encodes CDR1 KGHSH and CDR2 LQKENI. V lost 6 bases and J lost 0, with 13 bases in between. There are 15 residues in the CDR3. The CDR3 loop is CASSFSVISTDTQYF. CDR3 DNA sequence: TGTGCCAGCTCGTTCTCAGTTATTAGCACAGATACGCAGTATTTT.

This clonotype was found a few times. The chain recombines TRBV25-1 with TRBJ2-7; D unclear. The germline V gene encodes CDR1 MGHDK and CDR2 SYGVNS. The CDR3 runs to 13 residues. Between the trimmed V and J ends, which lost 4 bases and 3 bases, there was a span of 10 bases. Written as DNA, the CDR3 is TGTGCCAGCAGTGTTAGTGTAAACTACGAGCAGTACTTC. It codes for CASSVSVNYEQYF.

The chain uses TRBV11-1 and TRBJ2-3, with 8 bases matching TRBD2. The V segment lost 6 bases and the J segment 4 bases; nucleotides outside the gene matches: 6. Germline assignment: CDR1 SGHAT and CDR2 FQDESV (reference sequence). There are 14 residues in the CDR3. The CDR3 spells CASRLSGGADTQYF. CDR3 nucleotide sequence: TGTGCCAGCAGACTCAGCGGGGGCGCAGATACGCAGTATTTT.

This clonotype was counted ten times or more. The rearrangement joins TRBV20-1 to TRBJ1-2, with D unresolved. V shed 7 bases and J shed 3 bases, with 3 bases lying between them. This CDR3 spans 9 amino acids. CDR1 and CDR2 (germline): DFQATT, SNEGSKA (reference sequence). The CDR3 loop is CSVDYGYTF. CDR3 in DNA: TGCAGTGTTGACTATGGCTACACCTTC.

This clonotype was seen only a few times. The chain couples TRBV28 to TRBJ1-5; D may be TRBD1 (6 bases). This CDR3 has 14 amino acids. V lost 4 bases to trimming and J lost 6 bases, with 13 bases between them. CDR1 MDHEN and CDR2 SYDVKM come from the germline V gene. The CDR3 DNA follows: TGTGCCAGCAGTTCCCCGGGGGCGGGTCAGCCCCAGCATTTT. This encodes CASSSPGAGQPQHF.

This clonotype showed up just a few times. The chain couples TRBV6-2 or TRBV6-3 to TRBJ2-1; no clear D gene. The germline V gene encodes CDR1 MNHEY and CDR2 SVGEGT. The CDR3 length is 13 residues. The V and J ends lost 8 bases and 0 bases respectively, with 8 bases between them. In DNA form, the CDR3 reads TGTGCCAGCGTTCTCAGCTCCTACAATGAGCAGTTCTTC. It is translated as CASVLSSYNEQFF.

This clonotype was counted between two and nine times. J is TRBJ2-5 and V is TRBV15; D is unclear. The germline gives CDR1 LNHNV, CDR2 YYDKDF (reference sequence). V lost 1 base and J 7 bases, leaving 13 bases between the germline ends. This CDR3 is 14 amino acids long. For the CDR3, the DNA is TGTGCCACCAGCAGAGGTTTAGCATCAGGGACCCAGTACTTC. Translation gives CATSRGLASGTQYF.

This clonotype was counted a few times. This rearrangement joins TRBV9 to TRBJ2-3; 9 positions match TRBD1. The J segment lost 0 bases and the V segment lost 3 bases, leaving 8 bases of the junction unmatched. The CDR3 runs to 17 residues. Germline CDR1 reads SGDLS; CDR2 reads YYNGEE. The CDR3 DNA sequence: TGTGCCAGCAGCGGACCACTTGGGACAGGGAGCACAGATACGCAGTATTTT. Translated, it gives CASSGPLGTGSTDTQYF.

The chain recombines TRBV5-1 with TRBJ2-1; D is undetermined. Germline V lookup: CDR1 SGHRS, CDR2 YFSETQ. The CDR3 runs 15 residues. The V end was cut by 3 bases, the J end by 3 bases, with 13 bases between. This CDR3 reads CASSSDRAGYNEQFF. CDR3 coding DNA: TGCGCCAGCAGCTCAGACCGGGCCGGCTACAATGAGCAGTTCTTC.

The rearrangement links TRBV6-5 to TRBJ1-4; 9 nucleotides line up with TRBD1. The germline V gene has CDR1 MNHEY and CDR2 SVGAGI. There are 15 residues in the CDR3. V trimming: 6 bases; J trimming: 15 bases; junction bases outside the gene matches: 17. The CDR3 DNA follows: TGTGCCAGCAGCAGGGGACAGGGACCTAATTACTCCTTGTTTTTT. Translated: CASSRGQGPNYSLFF.

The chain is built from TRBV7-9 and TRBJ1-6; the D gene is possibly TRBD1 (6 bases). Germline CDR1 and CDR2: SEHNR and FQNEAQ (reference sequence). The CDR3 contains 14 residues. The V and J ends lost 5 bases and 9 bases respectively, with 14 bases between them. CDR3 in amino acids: CASSPDRMGSPLHF. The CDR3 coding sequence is TGTGCCAGCAGCCCAGACAGGATGGGTTCACCCCTCCACTTT.

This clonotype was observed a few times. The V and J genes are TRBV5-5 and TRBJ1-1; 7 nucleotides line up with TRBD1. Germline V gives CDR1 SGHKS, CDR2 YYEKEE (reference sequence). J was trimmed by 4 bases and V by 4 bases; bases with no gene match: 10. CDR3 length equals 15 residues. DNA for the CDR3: TGTGCCAGCAGCCCAACTCGAGACAGGGTCACTGAAGCTTTCTTT. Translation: CASSPTRDRVTEAFF.

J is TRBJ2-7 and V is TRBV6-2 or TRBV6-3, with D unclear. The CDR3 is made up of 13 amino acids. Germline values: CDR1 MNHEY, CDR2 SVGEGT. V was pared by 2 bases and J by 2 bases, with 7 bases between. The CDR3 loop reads CASSYPETYEQYF. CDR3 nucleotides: TGTGCCAGCAGTTACCCGGAGACCTACGAGCAGTACTTC.

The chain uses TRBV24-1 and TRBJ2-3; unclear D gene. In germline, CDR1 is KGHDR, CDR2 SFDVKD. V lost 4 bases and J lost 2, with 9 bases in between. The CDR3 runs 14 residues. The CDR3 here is CATSDVGHTDTQYF. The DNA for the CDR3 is TGTGCCACCAGTGACGTAGGTCACACAGATACGCAGTATTTT.

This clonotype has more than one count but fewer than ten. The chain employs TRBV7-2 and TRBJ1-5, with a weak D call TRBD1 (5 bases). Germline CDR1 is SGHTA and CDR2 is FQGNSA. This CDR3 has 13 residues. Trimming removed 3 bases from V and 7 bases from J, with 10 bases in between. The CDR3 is CASSFDQGQPQHF. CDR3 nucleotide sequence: TGTGCCAGCAGCTTCGATCAGGGCCAGCCCCAGCATTTT.

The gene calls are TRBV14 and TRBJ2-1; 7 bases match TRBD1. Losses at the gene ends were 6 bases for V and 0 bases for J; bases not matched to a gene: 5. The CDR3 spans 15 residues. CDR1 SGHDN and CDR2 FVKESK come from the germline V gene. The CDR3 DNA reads TGTGCCAGCAGAATGACAGGGACCTCCTACAATGAGCAGTTCTTC. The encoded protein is CASRMTGTSYNEQFF.